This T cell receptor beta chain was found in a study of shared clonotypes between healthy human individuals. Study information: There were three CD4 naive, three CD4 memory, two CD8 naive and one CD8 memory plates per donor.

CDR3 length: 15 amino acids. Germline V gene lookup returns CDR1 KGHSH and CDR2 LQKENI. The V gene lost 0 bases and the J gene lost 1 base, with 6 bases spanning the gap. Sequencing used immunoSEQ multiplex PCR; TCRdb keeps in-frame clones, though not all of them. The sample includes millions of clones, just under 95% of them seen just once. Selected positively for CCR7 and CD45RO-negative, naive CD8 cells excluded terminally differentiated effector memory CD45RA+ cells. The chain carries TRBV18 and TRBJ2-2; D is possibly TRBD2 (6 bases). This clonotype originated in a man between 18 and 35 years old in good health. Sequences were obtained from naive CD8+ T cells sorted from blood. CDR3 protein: CASSPPRENTGELFF. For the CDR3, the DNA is TGTGCCAGCTCACCACCGCGGGAGAACACCGGGGAGCTGTTTTTT.